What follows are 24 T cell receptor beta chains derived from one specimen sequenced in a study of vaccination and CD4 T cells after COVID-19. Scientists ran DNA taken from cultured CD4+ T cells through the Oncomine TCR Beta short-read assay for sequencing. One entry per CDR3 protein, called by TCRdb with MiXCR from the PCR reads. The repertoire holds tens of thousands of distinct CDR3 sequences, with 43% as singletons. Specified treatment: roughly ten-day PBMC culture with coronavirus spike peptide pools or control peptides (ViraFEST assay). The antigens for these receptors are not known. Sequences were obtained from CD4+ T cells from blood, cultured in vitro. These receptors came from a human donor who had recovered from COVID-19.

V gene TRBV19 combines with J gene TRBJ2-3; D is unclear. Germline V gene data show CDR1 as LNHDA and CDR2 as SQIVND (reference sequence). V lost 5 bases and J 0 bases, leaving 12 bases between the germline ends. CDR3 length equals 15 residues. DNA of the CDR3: TGTGCCAGTAGTGTCAGAGTAACTAGCACAGATACGCAGTATTTT. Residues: CASSVRVTSTDTQYF.

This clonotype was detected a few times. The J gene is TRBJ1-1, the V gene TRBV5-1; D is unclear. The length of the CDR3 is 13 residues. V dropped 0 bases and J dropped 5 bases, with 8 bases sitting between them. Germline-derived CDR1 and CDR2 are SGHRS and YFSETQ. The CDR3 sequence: CASSLGLGTEAFF. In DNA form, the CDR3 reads TGCGCCAGCAGCTTGGGTTTGGGGACTGAAGCTTTCTTT.

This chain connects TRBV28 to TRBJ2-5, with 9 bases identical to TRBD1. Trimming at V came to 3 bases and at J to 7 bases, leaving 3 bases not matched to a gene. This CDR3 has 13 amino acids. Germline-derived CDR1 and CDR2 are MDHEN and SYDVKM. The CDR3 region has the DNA TGTGCCAGCAGTTTGCGACAGGGGGGGACCCAGTACTTC. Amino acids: CASSLRQGGTQYF.

The CDR3 region is CASAQASGASGANVLTF. CDR3 coding DNA: TGTGCCAGCGCACAGGCTAGCGGGGCGTCTGGGGCCAACGTCCTGACTTTC. The rearrangement links TRBV11-3 to TRBJ2-6, with 9 bases matching TRBD2. This CDR3 comprises 17 residues. V gave up 8 bases and J gave up 1 base; unmatched junction bases: 9. Germline V gene sequence: CDR1 SGHNT, CDR2 YENEEA. The full variable domain, completed using reference TRBV11-3 and TRBJ2-6, is EAGVVQSPRYKIIEKKQPVAFWCNPISGHNTLYWYLQNLGQGPELLIRYENEEAVDDSQLPKDRFSAERLKGVDSTLKIQPAELGDSAVYLCASAQASGASGANVLTFGAGSRLTVL.

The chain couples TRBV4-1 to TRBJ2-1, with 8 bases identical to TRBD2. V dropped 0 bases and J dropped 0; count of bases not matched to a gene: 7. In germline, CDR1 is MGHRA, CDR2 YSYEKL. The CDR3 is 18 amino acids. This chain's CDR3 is CASSQEVLAASSYNEQFF. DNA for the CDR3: TGCGCCAGCAGCCAAGAAGTACTAGCGGCCTCCTCCTACAATGAGCAGTTCTTC.

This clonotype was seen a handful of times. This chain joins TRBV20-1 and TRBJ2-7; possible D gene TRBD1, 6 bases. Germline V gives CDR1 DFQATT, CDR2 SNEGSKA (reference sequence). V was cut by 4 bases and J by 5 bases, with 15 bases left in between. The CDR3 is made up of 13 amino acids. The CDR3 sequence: CSAMHRVYDEQYF. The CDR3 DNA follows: TGCAGTGCTATGCACAGGGTTTACGACGAGCAGTACTTC.

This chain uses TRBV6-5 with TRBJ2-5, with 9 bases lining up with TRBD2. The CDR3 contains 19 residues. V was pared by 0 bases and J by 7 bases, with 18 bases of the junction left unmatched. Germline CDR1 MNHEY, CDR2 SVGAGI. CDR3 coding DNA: TGTGCCAGCAGTTACTCTGGTAGCGGGAGTTTGCCTCCTTTGGGGACCCAGTACTTC. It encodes CASSYSGSGSLPPLGTQYF.

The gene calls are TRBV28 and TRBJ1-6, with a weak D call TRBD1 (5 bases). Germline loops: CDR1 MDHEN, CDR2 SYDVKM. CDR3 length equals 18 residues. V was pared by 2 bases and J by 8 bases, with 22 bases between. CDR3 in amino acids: CASSLGAWSGRRDSPLHF. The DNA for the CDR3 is TGTGCCAGCAGTTTAGGTGCATGGTCAGGGAGGAGGGATTCACCCCTCCACTTT.

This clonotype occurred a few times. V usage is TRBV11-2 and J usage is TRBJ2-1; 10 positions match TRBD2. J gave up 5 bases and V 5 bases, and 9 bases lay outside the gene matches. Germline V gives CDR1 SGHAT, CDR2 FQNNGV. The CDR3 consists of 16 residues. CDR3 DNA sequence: TGTGCCAGCAGCAACCCCGGGACTAGCGCCCACAATGAGCAGTTCTTC. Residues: CASSNPGTSAHNEQFF.

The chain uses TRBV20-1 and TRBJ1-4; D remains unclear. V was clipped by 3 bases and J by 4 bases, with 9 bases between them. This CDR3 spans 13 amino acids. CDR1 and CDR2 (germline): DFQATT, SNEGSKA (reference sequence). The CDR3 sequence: CSARWQINEKLFF. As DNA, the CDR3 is TGCAGTGCTAGGTGGCAAATTAATGAAAAACTGTTTTTT.

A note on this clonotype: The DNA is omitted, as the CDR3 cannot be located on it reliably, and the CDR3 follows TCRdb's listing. This CDR3 reads CASTNQTSMYLCASRSTYEQYF. The chain recombines TRBV21-1 with TRBJ2-7. TRBV21-1 represents a pseudogene. The CDR3 spans 22 residues, counting both ends.

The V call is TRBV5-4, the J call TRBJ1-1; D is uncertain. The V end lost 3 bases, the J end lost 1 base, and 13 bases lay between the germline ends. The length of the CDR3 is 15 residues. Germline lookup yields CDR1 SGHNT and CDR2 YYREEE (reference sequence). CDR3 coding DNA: TGTGCCAGCAGCTGGGGTTATCCACGGAACACTGAAGCTTTCTTT. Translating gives CASSWGYPRNTEAFF.

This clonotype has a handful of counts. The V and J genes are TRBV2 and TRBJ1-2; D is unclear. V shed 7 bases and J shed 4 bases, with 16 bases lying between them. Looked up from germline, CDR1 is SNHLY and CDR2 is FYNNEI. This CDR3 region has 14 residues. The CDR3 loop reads CASTGHGEGYGYTF. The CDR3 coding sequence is TGTGCCAGCACCGGCCACGGGGAGGGCTATGGCTACACCTTC.

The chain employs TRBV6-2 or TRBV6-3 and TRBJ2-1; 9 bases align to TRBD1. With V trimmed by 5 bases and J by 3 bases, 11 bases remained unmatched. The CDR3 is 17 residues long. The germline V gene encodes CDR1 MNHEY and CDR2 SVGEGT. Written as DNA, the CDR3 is TGTGCCAGCAGTACAGCGCCTAGGACAGGGGTCTACAATGAGCAGTTCTTC. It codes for CASSTAPRTGVYNEQFF.

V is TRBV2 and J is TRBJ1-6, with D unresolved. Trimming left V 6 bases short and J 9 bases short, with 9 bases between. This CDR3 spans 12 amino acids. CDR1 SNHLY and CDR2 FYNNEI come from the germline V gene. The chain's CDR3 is CASRDEGSPLHF. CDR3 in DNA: TGTGCCAGCAGAGATGAGGGTTCACCCCTCCACTTT.

The CDR3: CSARDQKTANYGYTF. CDR3 bases: TGCAGTGCTAGAGATCAGAAAACAGCTAACTATGGCTACACCTTC. The J gene is TRBJ1-2, the V gene TRBV20-1; no reliable D call. Trimming took off 0 bases at V and 0 bases at J, with 11 bases between the two ends. CDR1 and CDR2 (germline): DFQATT, SNEGSKA (reference sequence). The CDR3 extends over 15 amino acids.

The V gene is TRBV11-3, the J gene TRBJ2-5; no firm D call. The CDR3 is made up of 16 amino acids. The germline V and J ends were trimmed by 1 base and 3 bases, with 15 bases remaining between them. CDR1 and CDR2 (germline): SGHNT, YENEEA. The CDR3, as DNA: TGTGCCAGCAGCTTAGTTTGGCCACGACCCAAAGAGACCCAGTACTTC. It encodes CASSLVWPRPKETQYF.

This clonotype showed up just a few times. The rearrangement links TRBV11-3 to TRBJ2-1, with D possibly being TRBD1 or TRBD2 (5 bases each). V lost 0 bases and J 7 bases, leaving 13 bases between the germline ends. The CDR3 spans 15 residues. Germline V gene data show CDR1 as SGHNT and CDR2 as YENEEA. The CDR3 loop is CASSLDRGTRNEQFF. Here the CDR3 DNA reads TGTGCCAGCAGCTTAGATCGAGGGACGCGGAATGAGCAGTTCTTC.

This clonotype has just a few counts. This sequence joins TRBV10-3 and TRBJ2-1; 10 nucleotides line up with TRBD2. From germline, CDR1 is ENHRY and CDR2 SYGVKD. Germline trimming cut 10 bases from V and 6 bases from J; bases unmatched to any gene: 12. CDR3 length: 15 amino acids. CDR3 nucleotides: TGTGCCACCCACCCCCCTAGCGGGGGTTCCAATGAGCAGTTCTTC. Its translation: CATHPPSGGSNEQFF.

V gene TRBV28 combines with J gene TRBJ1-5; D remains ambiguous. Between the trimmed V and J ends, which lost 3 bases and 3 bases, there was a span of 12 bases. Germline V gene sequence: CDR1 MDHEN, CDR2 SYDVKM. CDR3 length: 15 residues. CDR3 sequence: CASSFPRVTNQPQHF. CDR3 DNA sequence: TGTGCCAGCAGTTTCCCCCGGGTAACCAATCAGCCCCAGCATTTT.

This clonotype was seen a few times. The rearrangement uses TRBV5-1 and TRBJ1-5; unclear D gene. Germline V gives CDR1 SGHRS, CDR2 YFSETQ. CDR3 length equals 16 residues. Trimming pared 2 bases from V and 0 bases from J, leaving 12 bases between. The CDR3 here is CASSFRGEYSNQPQHF. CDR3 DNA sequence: TGCGCCAGCAGCTTTCGGGGTGAATATAGCAATCAGCCCCAGCATTTT.

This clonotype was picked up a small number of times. This chain's CDR3 is CASKATAFNQPQHF. For the CDR3, the DNA is TGTGCCAGCAAAGCAACAGCCTTTAATCAGCCCCAGCATTTT. The V gene is TRBV28, the J gene TRBJ1-5; D call uncertain. Germline V CDR1 and CDR2: MDHEN, SYDVKM. V lost 7 bases to trimming and J lost 4 bases, with 14 bases between them. The CDR3 contains 14 residues.

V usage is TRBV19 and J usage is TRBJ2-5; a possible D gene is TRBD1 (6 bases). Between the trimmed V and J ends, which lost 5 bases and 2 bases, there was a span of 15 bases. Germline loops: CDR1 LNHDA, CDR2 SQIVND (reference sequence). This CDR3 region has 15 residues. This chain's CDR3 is CASSLTQGLQETQYF. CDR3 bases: TGTGCCAGTAGTCTTACGCAGGGGTTACAAGAGACCCAGTACTTC.

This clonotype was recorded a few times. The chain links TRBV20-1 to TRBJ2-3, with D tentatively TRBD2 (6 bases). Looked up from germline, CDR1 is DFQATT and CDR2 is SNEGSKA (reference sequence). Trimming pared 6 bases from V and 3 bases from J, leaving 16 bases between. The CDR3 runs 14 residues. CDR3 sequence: CSAQPGGVTDTQYF. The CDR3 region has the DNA TGCAGTGCCCAACCCGGGGGAGTAACAGATACGCAGTATTTT.